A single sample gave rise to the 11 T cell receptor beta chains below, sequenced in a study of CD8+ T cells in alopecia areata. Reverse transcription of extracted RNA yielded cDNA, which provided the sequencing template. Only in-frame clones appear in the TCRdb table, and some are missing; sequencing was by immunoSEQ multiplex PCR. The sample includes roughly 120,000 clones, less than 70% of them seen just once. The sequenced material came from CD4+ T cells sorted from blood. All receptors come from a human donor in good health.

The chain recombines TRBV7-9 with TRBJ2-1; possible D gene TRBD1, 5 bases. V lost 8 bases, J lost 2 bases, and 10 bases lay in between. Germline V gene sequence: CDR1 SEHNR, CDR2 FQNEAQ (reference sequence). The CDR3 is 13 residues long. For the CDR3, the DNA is TGTGCCAGCGGGAAGGGGACCTACAATGAGCAGTTCTTC. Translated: CASGKGTYNEQFF.

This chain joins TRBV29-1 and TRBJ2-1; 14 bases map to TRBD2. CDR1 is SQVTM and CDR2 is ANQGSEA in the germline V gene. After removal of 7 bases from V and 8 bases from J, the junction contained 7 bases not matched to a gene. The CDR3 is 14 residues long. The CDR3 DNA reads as TGCAGCGCCAAGACTAGCGGGGGGGCGGATGAGCAGTTCTTC. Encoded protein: CSAKTSGGADEQFF.

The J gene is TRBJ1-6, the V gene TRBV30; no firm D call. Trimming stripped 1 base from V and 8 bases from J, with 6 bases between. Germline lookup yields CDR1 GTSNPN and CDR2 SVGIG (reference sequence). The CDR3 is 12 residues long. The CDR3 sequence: CAWSGSYSPLHF. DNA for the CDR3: TGTGCCTGGAGTGGGTCCTATTCACCCCTCCACTTT.

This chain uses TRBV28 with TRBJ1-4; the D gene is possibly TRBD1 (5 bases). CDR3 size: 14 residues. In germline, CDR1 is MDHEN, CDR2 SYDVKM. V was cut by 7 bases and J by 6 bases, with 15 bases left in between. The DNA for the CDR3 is TGTGCCAGCACCGCGGACACGATGTATGAAAAACTGTTTTTT. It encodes CASTADTMYEKLFF. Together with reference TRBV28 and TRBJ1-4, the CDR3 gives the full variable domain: DVKVTQSSRYLVKRTGEKVFLECVQDMDHENMFWYRQDPGLGLRLIYFSYDVKMKEKGDIPEGYSVSREKKERFSLILESASTNQTSMYLCASTADTMYEKLFFGSGTQLSVL.

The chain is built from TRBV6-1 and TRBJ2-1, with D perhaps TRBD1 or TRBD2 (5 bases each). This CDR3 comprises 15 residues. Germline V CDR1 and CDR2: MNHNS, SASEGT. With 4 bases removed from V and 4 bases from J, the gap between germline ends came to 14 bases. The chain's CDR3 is CASSGNLGTYNEQFF. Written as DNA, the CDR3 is TGTGCCAGCAGTGGAAACTTGGGGACGTACAATGAGCAGTTCTTC.

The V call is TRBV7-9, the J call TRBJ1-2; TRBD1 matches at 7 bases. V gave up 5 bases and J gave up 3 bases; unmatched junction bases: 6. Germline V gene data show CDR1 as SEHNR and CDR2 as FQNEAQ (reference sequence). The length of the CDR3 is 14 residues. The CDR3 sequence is CASSRGDSYYGYTF. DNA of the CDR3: TGTGCCAGCAGCAGAGGGGACAGCTACTATGGCTACACCTTC.

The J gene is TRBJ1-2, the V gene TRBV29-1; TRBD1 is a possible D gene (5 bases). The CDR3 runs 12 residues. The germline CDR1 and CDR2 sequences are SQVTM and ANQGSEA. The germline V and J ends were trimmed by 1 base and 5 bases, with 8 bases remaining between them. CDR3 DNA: TGCAGCGTTGAAGGCAGGGATTATGGCTACACCTTC. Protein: CSVEGRDYGYTF.

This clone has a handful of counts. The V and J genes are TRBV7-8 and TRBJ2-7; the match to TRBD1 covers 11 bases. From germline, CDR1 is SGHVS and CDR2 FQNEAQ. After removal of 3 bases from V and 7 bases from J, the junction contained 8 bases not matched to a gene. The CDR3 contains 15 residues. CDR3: CASSFRGQGAGEQYF. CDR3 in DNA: TGTGCCAGCAGCTTCCGTGGACAGGGGGCAGGGGAGCAGTACTTC.

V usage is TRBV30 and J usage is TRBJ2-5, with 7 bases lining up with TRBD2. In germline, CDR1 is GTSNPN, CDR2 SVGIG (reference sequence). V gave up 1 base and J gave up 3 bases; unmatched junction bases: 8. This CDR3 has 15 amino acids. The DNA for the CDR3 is TGTGCCTGGAGTGGTTCGAGGCTAGCGGAAGAGACCCAGTACTTC. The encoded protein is CAWSGSRLAEETQYF.

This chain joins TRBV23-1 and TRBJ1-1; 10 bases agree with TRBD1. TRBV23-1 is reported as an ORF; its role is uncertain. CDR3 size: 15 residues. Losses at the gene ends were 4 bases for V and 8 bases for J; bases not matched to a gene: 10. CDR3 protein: CASSLDRGRGEEAFF. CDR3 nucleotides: TGCGCCAGCAGTCTCGACAGGGGGCGCGGTGAGGAAGCTTTCTTT.

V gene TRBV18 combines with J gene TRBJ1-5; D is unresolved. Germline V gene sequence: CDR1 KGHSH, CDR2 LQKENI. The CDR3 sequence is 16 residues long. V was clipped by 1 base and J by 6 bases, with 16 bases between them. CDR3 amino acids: CASSPQRITEGQPQHF. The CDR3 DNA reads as TGTGCCAGCTCACCACAACGAATTACGGAGGGTCAGCCCCAGCATTTT.